One T cell receptor (beta chain) is described in this entry. Healthy donors had no documented immune events, such as infections, while sampled. Produced via immunoSEQ multiplex PCR; TCRdb's table is partial and in-frame only. Of about 110,000 clones listed, 88% are singletons. The data originate from a study of identifying expanded T cells in peripheral blood. This TCR derives from a person aged 18 to 70 in good health. Material: blood.

For the CDR3, the DNA is TGTGCCAGTAGCCCAGCGGGCCTCGTTGACACCGGGGAGCTGTTTTTT. Protein: CASSPAGLVDTGELFF. J is TRBJ2-2 and V is TRBV19; the D gene is possibly TRBD2 (6 bases). The CDR3 loop spans 16 amino acids. With 6 bases removed from V and 3 bases from J, the gap between germline ends came to 17 bases. Germline lookup yields CDR1 LNHDA and CDR2 SQIVND (reference sequence). The full variable domain, in which reference TRBV19 and TRBJ2-2 provide the parts outside the CDR3, is DGGITQSPKYLFRKEGQNVTLSCEQNLNHDAMYWYRQDPGQGLRLIYYSQIVNDFQKGDIAEGYSVSREKKESFPLTVTSAQKNPTAFYLCASSPAGLVDTGELFFGEGSRLTVL.